The sequence of this TCR beta chain was determined in a study of T cells in Graves' hyperthyroidism and ophthalmopathy. This clonotype showed up many times. Its matching antigen is unknown. The TCR beta CDR3 regions underwent amplification using RNA transcripts as the source. TCR CDR3 underwent first-round RT-PCR with the HTBI primer set. TCRdb analysed the multiplex PCR reads with MiXCR anew, one entry per CDR3 protein. Seen here are 280,000 or so distinct CDR3 sequences, 15% observed once, and the top ten hold roughly 30%. Study conclusions and caveats: Blood held most thyroid clonotypes expanded above 0.001 frequency. From stable hyperthyroidism, ophthalmopathy was set apart by a 13 V-J model.

Unmatched junction bases numbered 11, after V lost 5 bases and J lost 6 bases. Germline assignment: CDR1 MNHNS and CDR2 SASEGT. The CDR3 runs 16 residues. Specimen: blood. The chain carries TRBV6-1 and TRBJ2-7; 12 bases line up with TRBD1. The clonotype comes from a woman aged 45-60 years with Graves' hyperthyroidism that later progressed to Graves' ophthalmopathy. As DNA, the CDR3 is TGTGCCAGCAGTTATCACCGGCTGGGACAGGGGGCCGAGCAGTACTTC. Translation gives CASSYHRLGQGAEQYF.